A single sample gave rise to the 21 T cell receptor beta chains below, sequenced in a study of control samples from healthy donors and cancer patients (dated by TCRdb to about 2020). To prepare the library, the immunoSEQ multiplex PCR assay was applied. TCRdb obtained this table from immuneACCESS and retained in-frame rearrangements with V and J assigned. These tables miss some clones; where compared with another copy, unresolved V genes account for less than half of the shortfall, and the remainder is unexplained. The sample data list roughly 130,000 clones, and roughly 92% of these were observed just once. Jointly, the top ten make up approximately 10% of the sample. Specimen: blood. All receptors come from a man aged 25 to 40 in good health.

The J gene is TRBJ2-7, the V gene TRBV25-1, with D tentatively TRBD1 (5 bases). The CDR3 is made up of 14 amino acids. Per germline, CDR1 MGHDK and CDR2 SYGVNS. Between the trimmed V and J ends, which lost 3 bases and 1 base, there was a span of 10 bases. In nucleotides, the CDR3 is TGTGCCAGCAGTGACAGGGCTTTATCCTACGAGCAGTACTTC. Translation gives CASSDRALSYEQYF.

The rearrangement joins TRBV11-2 to TRBJ2-7; TRBD1 matches at 10 bases. V lost 6 bases and J lost 2; bases outside the gene matches: 7. Germline V gives CDR1 SGHAT, CDR2 FQNNGV. This CDR3 spans 15 amino acids. CDR3 DNA sequence: TGTGCCAGCAGACTCGCCGGGACAGGGGCCTACGAGCAGTACTTC. It specifies CASRLAGTGAYEQYF.

This sequence joins TRBV13 and TRBJ1-2, with D possibly being TRBD1 (5 bases). This CDR3 contains 12 residues. Germline assignment: CDR1 PRHDT and CDR2 FYEKMQ (reference sequence). The ends were cut back, 2 bases at V and 8 bases at J, with 9 bases in the middle. CDR3 DNA sequence: TGTGCCAGCAGCTTAACCGGGGACGGCTACACCTTC. Protein product: CASSLTGDGYTF.

This chain uses TRBV19 with TRBJ1-1, with TRBD1 matching 9 bases. Per the germline V gene, CDR1 is LNHDA and CDR2 is SQIVND (reference sequence). The CDR3 extends over 14 amino acids. Unmatched junction bases numbered 13, after V lost 6 bases and J lost 11 bases. CDR3 amino acids: CASSVTGTGMRAFF. The CDR3 DNA follows: TGTGCCAGTAGCGTGACCGGGACAGGGATGCGTGCTTTCTTT. Together with reference TRBV19 and TRBJ1-1, the CDR3 gives the full variable domain: DGGITQSPKYLFRKEGQNVTLSCEQNLNHDAMYWYRQDPGQGLRLIYYSQIVNDFQKGDIAEGYSVSREKKESFPLTVTSAQKNPTAFYLCASSVTGTGMRAFFGQGTRLTVV.

The V and J genes are TRBV9 and TRBJ2-2; 13 positions agree with TRBD2. The CDR3 is 17 amino acids. Germline V gene sequence: CDR1 SGDLS, CDR2 YYNGEE. Germline trimming cut 4 bases from V and 7 bases from J; bases unmatched to any gene: 10. The chain's CDR3 is CASSSRQLAGGVGELFF. CDR3 in DNA: TGTGCCAGCAGCTCCCGACAACTAGCGGGAGGGGTCGGGGAGCTGTTTTTT.

The chain joins TRBV19 to TRBJ1-5; possibly TRBD1 for D (6 bases). CDR3 length equals 14 residues. V lost 7 bases, J lost 7 bases, and 17 bases lay in between. From germline, CDR1 is LNHDA and CDR2 SQIVND (reference sequence). Written as DNA, the CDR3 is TGTGCCAGTATTGACCAGGGAACAGGGCAGCCCCAGCATTTT. It specifies CASIDQGTGQPQHF.

CDR3 region: CASSARVGQANSPLHF. Here the CDR3 DNA reads TGTGCCAGCAGCGCACGGGTAGGACAGGCGAATTCACCCCTCCACTTT. This sequence joins TRBV9 and TRBJ1-6; 7 bases agree with TRBD1. The V gene end was trimmed by 3 bases and the J gene end by 7 bases; junction bases not matched to a gene: 10. The germline V gene encodes CDR1 SGDLS and CDR2 YYNGEE. This CDR3 has 16 amino acids.

The chain employs TRBV28 and TRBJ1-1; D gene ambiguous. Germline CDR1 reads MDHEN; CDR2 reads SYDVKM. The CDR3 sequence is 14 residues long. Deletions cut 5 bases from V and 9 bases from J, with 19 bases between. In nucleotides, the CDR3 is TGTGCCAGCAGTCCCCTTTTGAATGGGGTTAAAGCTTTCTTT. Its protein product is CASSPLLNGVKAFF.

The CDR3 DNA is TGTGCCAGCAGGGCCGGACAGGGGATTTTCAATGAGCAGTTCTTC. This sequence encodes CASRAGQGIFNEQFF. The chain employs TRBV6-5 and TRBJ2-1; TRBD1 aligns across 9 bases. Germline CDR1 and CDR2: MNHEY and SVGAGI. The CDR3 runs to 15 residues. The V and J ends lost 6 bases and 6 bases, in that order; junction bases with no gene match: 9.

The sample holds a few counts of this clone. This chain connects TRBV7-2 to TRBJ1-5; D remains ambiguous. The CDR3 runs to 15 residues. V gave up 6 bases and J gave up 3 bases, with 15 bases separating them. Per the germline V gene, CDR1 is SGHTA and CDR2 is FQGNSA. Here the CDR3 reads CASSPAPASNQPQHF. The CDR3 region has the DNA TGTGCCAGCAGTCCCGCCCCGGCTTCCAATCAGCCCCAGCATTTT. The full variable domain, with the rest looked up from reference TRBV7-2 and TRBJ1-5, is GAGVSQSPSNKVTEKGKDVELRCDPISGHTALYWYRQSLGQGLEFLIYFQGNSAPDKSGLPSDRFSAERTGGSVSTLTIQRTQQEDSAVYLCASSPAPASNQPQHFGDGTRLSIL.

The rearrangement joins TRBV5-4 to TRBJ2-7, with D possibly TRBD2 on 6 matching bases. The CDR3 is made up of 15 amino acids. The V gene's germline CDR1 is SGHNT and CDR2 YYREEE (reference sequence). Between the trimmed V and J ends, which lost 6 bases and 3 bases, there was a span of 19 bases. The CDR3 region is CASTQTGGGSYEQYF. DNA of the CDR3: TGTGCCAGCACCCAGACTGGTGGGGGGAGCTACGAGCAGTACTTC.

The chain joins TRBV5-4 to TRBJ1-3; a weak D match, TRBD1 (6 bases). CDR1 and CDR2 (germline): SGHNT, YYREEE (reference sequence). Trimming pared 4 bases from V and 0 bases from J, leaving 11 bases between. The CDR3 covers 15 residues. CDR3 in DNA: TGTGCCAGCAGCAACAGGGCCGGCTCTGGAAACACCATATATTTT. As protein: CASSNRAGSGNTIYF.

The V gene is TRBV21-1, the J gene TRBJ2-5; the D call in the table, TRBD1, was not verified against the DNA. TRBV21-1 constitutes a pseudogene. This CDR3 contains 20 residues. CDR3 region: CASSKVPRERSQGAKETQYF. The CDR3, as DNA: TGTGCCAGCAGCAAAGTTCCGAGGGAGAGATCACAGGGGGCTAAGGAGACCCAGTACTTC.

This clone was picked up one time. The rearrangement links TRBV2 to TRBJ1-1, with a possible D match to TRBD1 (6 bases). This CDR3 contains 13 residues. Germline loops: CDR1 SNHLY, CDR2 FYNNEI. V was cut by 7 bases and J by 7 bases, with 16 bases left in between. As DNA, the CDR3 is TGTGCCAGCATCCGACCCCGGACAGTTGAAGCTTTCTTT. Its translation: CASIRPRTVEAFF.

This clone was counted a few times. This rearrangement joins TRBV29-1 to TRBJ2-6; tentative D call: TRBD1 (6 bases). V lost 6 bases to trimming and J lost 0 bases, with 12 bases between them. Germline V gene lookup returns CDR1 SQVTM and CDR2 ANQGSEA. The CDR3 is 15 residues long. Here the CDR3 reads CSVERGGSGANVLTF. As DNA, the CDR3 is TGCAGCGTAGAGAGAGGGGGCTCTGGGGCCAACGTCCTGACTTTC.

The chain uses TRBV28 and TRBJ2-3; the match to TRBD2 covers 8 bases. This CDR3 contains 15 residues. Trimming cost V 6 bases and J 5 bases; bases outside gene matches: 10. Germline V gene data show CDR1 as MDHEN and CDR2 as SYDVKM. CDR3 DNA: TGTGCCAGCAGCCGTCCGGGACTAGGGGTAGATACGCAGTATTTT. This codes for CASSRPGLGVDTQYF.

By its share, this clone is medium-sized. The V and J genes are TRBV7-8 and TRBJ2-1, with 14 nucleotides matching TRBD2. Germline CDR1 and CDR2: SGHVS and FQNEAQ. The J segment lost 8 bases and the V segment lost 5 bases, leaving 5 bases of the junction unmatched. CDR3 size: 15 residues. The CDR3 DNA reads as TGTGCCAGCAGCCCCGGGACTAGCGGGAGCGATGAGCAGTTCTTC. This gives the protein CASSPGTSGSDEQFF.

J is TRBJ2-7 and V is TRBV7-9; D is unresolved. This CDR3 region has 11 residues. The germline V gene has CDR1 SEHNR and CDR2 FQNEAQ (reference sequence). V lost 1 base and J 12 bases, leaving 10 bases between the germline ends. In nucleotides, the CDR3 is TGTGCCAGCAGCTTAGACCGATTGTGGTACTTC. This sequence encodes CASSLDRLWYF.

The genes are TRBV28 and TRBJ2-3; D unresolved. From germline, CDR1 is MDHEN and CDR2 SYDVKM. CDR3 length: 10 residues. The germline V and J ends were trimmed by 5 bases and 10 bases, with 7 bases remaining between them. The chain's CDR3 is CASSNEAQYF. CDR3 nucleotides: TGTGCCAGCAGTAATGAGGCGCAGTATTTT.

The chain has TRBV30 and TRBJ1-2; unclear D gene. The CDR3 length is 13 residues. Germline V lookup: CDR1 GTSNPN, CDR2 SVGIG (reference sequence). The ends were cut back, 1 base at V and 3 bases at J, with 9 bases in the middle. The CDR3 sequence is CAWSADRDYGYTF. The CDR3 DNA reads TGTGCCTGGAGTGCGGACCGGGACTATGGCTACACCTTC.

This chain uses TRBV7-9 with TRBJ1-1; 8 nucleotides agree with TRBD1. V trimming: 5 bases; J trimming: 11 bases; junction bases outside the gene matches: 4. The germline gives CDR1 SEHNR, CDR2 FQNEAQ (reference sequence). This CDR3 region has 11 residues. The CDR3 loop reads CASSRTGLAFF. CDR3 bases: TGTGCCAGCAGCAGGACAGGGTTGGCTTTCTTT.